This T cell receptor (beta chain) was recovered during a study of blood T cell repertoires in COVID-19. Study background: Sites in the United States, Italy and Spain provided acute and convalescent COVID-19 samples. Nucleic acid was either cDNA or gDNA, and it came from T cells, B-cell-depleted T cells, or PBMCs.

The CDR3 totals 15 residues. The junction had 3 bases not matched to a gene; V was cut back by 2 bases and J by 4 bases. Germline CDR1 is SGHRS and CDR2 is YFSETQ. TCRdb's copy holds only in-frame clones and misses some; the assay was immunoSEQ multiplex PCR. The table shows hundreds of thousands of clones, with around 89% occurring only once. Residents of about two dozen US areas, aged about 18 to 95 years, made up the participants. Exposed participants came across a COVID-19 case within 2 weeks before study entry. Sequences were obtained from PBMCs or T cells enriched from blood (not recorded which). The receptor's source is a man aged 50-59 years who had been exposed to COVID-19. The chain employs TRBV5-1 and TRBJ2-1; 10 nucleotides match TRBD2. In DNA, the CDR3 is TGCGCCAGCAGCTTTCCTAGCGGGAGTTACAATGAGCAGTTCTTC. It yields the protein CASSFPSGSYNEQFF.